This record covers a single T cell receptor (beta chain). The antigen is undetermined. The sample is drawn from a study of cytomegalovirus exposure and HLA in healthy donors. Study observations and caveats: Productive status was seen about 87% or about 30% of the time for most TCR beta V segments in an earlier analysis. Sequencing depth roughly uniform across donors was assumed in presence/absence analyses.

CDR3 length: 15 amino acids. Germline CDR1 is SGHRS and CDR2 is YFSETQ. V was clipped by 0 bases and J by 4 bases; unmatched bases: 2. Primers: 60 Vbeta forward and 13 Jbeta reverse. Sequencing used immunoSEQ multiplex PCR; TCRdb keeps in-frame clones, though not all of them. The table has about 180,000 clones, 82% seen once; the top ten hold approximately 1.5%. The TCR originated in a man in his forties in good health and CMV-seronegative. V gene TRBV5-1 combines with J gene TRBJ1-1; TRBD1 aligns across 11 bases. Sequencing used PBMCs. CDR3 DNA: TGCGCCAGCAGCTTGGGGACAGGGGGCAGCACTGAAGCTTTCTTT. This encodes CASSLGTGGSTEAFF. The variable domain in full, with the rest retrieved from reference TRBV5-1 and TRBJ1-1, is KAGVTQTPRYLIKTRGQQVTLSCSPISGHRSVSWYQQTPGQGLQFLFEYFSETQRNKGNFPGRFSGRQFSNSRSEMNVSTLELGDSALYLCASSLGTGGSTEAFFGQGTRLTVV.